The source of this T cell receptor beta chain is a study of tumor and adjacent non-tumor tissue in lung cancer. Looking at the study overall: Patients comprised about a dozen adenocarcinoma, 2 squamous cell carcinoma and 1 small cell lung cancer. Each sample yielded about 4.17 million productive TCRbeta reads on average.

Notes on this clonotype: Its matching antigen is unknown. This could be a read error, since a much larger clone is one nucleotide away.

Study-wide results and limits: Compared with tumor, normal lung showed significantly lower TCR diversity. Tumor TCR diversity, when higher, was linked to shorter survival.

The library came from three nested PCR rounds adapted from ARM-PCR protocols. From the multiplex PCR reads, TCRdb called clonotypes with MiXCR, one entry per CDR3 protein. The data hold 85,000 or so distinct CDR3 sequences, with around 80% observed a single time. This sample's RNA came from whole unsorted tissue. The normal lung tissue was taken more than 3 cm from the tumor edge. CDR1 SQVTM and CDR2 ANQGSEA come from the germline V gene. There are 12 residues in the CDR3. The gene calls are TRBV29-1 and TRBJ2-1; no definite D call. The sequenced material came from distant non-tumor lung tissue. This TCR derives from a woman aged 50 to 65 with non-small cell lung cancer. The CDR3 nucleotides read TGCAGCGTTGAGCGTGAGGCGGATGAGCAGCTCTTC. Residues: CSVEREADEQLF.